Listed below are T cell receptor beta chains from one sample, sequenced in a study of beta chain features in type 1 diabetes. Using immunoSEQ multiplex PCR, the repertoire was profiled, and TCRdb retains in-frame clones only, with some absent. The data contain approximately 400,000 clones, more than 13% of them singletons. The sequenced sample consisted of naive CD4+ T cells from blood. These receptor sequences come from a woman younger than 35 in good health. Each CDR3 is given with its conserved first and last residue. A D gene is named only where the DNA matches it firmly. Expanded clones are given a class, and other clones once, few, many or no size at all.

v_call,j_call,clone_size,d_call,cdr3_nt,cdr3_aa
TRBV11-1,TRBJ2-5,NA,NA,TGTGCCAGCGCGGAGCAAGAGACCCAGTACTTC,CASAEQETQYF
TRBV7-9,TRBJ2-3,NA,NA,TGTGCCAGCAGCTTAACGGGAGCGGGCACAGATACGCAGTATTTT,CASSLTGAGTDTQYF
TRBV7-9,TRBJ2-7,NA,TRBD1,TGTGCCAGCAGCTTGCCTGGGACAGGGAAGAGCTACGAGCAGTACTTC,CASSLPGTGKSYEQYF
TRBV15,TRBJ1-2,few,NA,TGTGCCACCAGCAGAGATACAGGGCCGTATGGCTACACCTTC,CATSRDTGPYGYTF
TRBV18,TRBJ2-1,NA,TRBD1,TGTGCCAGCTCGGACAATACAGGGGCCAATGAGCAGTTCTTC,CASSDNTGANEQFF
TRBV5-1,TRBJ2-3,few,TRBD1,TGCGCCAGCAGCTCGGGGACAGGGCGGGATACGCAGTATTTT,CASSSGTGRDTQYF
TRBV4-3,TRBJ2-3,NA,NA,TGCGCCAGCAGCCAAGTGAGGGTCGGGAGCACAGATACGCAGTATTTT,CASSQVRVGSTDTQYF
TRBV30,TRBJ1-5,NA,TRBD1,TGTGCCTGGAGTGTAGGCAGGGGGTCCCAGGGGCCCCAGCATTTT,CAWSVGRGSQGPQHF
TRBV2,TRBJ1-1,NA,NA,TGTGCCAGCAGTTTCACCGGGGACACTGAAGCTTTCTTT,CASSFTGDTEAFF
TRBV30,TRBJ2-2,NA,NA,TGTGCCTGGAGTGTTGGGCCCGGGGAGCTGTTTTTT,CAWSVGPGELFF
TRBV9,TRBJ2-7,NA,NA,TGTGCCAGCAGCGTAGATCCAGGGACCTACGAGCAGTACTTC,CASSVDPGTYEQYF
TRBV29-1,TRBJ2-1,few,TRBD2,TGCAGCGTTGGCGCTAGCGGGTGGAATGAGCAGTTCTTC,CSVGASGWNEQFF
TRBV9,TRBJ1-4,NA,TRBD1,TGTGCCAGCAGCGTGCGACAGGGGCTGAATGAAAAACTGTTTTTT,CASSVRQGLNEKLFF
TRBV11-3,TRBJ2-2,NA,NA,TGTGCCAGCAGCCCCGCAGGGGGACTAGCCGGGGAGCTGTTTTTT,CASSPAGGLAGELFF
TRBV21-1,TRBJ1-1,few,NA,TGTGCCAGCAGCAAGGGGGGGCACAGGGGGTGGATGTGCACTGAAGCTTTCTTT,CASSKGGHRGWMCTEAFF
TRBV15,TRBJ2-7,NA,TRBD1,TGTGCCAGCTCGGGACAGCTAACCTACGAGCAGTACTTC,CASSGQLTYEQYF
TRBV23-1,TRBJ1-5,NA,NA,TGCGCCAGCAGTCAATCCCGGGACACCCTCTGCAATCAGCCCCAGCATTTT,CASSQSRDTLCNQPQHF
TRBV18,TRBJ1-5,NA,TRBD1,TGTGCCAGCTCACCCGACAGGGATCAGCCCCAGCATTTT,CASSPDRDQPQHF
TRBV30,TRBJ1-3,few,NA,TGTGCCTGGAGTGTTGCGGGGGCCAACTCTGGAAACACCATATATTTT,CAWSVAGANSGNTIYF
TRBV5-1,TRBJ2-5,NA,NA,TGCGCCAGCAGCTTGGGAGGCAGCTTCCAAGAGACCCAGTACTTC,CASSLGGSFQETQYF
TRBV7-8,TRBJ1-1,few,TRBD1,TGTGCCAGCAGCTTACTGGCAGGGGGTCTAAACACTGAAGCTTTCTTT,CASSLLAGGLNTEAFF
TRBV7-9,TRBJ1-5,NA,TRBD1,TGTGCCAGCAGCTTAGCTCCCAACAGGGGTAATCAGCCCCAGCATTTT,CASSLAPNRGNQPQHF
TRBV28,TRBJ2-2,NA,TRBD2,TGTGCCAGCAGTCTGGCGGGGGTAAACACCGGGGAGCTGTTTTTT,CASSLAGVNTGELFF
TRBV28,TRBJ1-1,NA,NA,TGTGCCAGCAGTCCCGGGGGGGCCCCTGGGAACACTGAAGCTTTCTTT,CASSPGGAPGNTEAFF
TRBV2,TRBJ1-5,few,TRBD1,TGTGCCAGCAGTCAGGACAGGAATCAGCCCCAGCATTTT,CASSQDRNQPQHF
TRBV5-1,TRBJ1-5,NA,NA,TGCGCCAGCAGCGCAATACAGGGAGGGGATCAGCCCCAGCATTTT,CASSAIQGGDQPQHF
TRBV4-2,TRBJ2-1,NA,TRBD1,TGTGCCAGCAGCCAAGAAAGGACAGGGAATGAGCAGTTCTTC,CASSQERTGNEQFF
TRBV11-2,TRBJ2-7,NA,TRBD1,TGTGCCAGCAGCTTTTCCAGGGGGCTATACGAGCAGTACTTC,CASSFSRGLYEQYF
TRBV11-3,TRBJ2-3,NA,NA,TGTGCCAGCAGCCCGCGGGCCTCGGCAGATACGCAGTATTTT,CASSPRASADTQYF
TRBV5-1,TRBJ2-3,few,TRBD2,TGCGCCAGCAGCTTGGACCCCTTAGCGGGAGGTGCAGATACGCAGTATTTT,CASSLDPLAGGADTQYF
TRBV28,TRBJ2-1,NA,NA,NA,CASSLVGRGTFF
TRBV5-4,TRBJ1-4,few,TRBD1,TGTGCCAGCAGCGTAGACAGGGCCGGCGAAAAACTGTTTTTT,CASSVDRAGEKLFF
TRBV7-9,TRBJ1-4,few,NA,TGTGCCAGCAGCTTTAACCCTCAACTTGTGTTTTTT,CASSFNPQLVFF
TRBV19,TRBJ2-7,NA,TRBD1,TGTGCCAGTAGTACCTCCGACAGGGGCACCACGAGGCAGTACTTC,CASSTSDRGTTRQYF
TRBV29-1,TRBJ1-1,few,NA,TGCAGCGGCCTTAGTGACAGGTTAACTTTCTTT,CSGLSDRLTFF
TRBV27,TRBJ2-7,few,NA,TGTGCCAGCACCCCCTACGGCGGATATCTCTACGAGCAGTACTTC,CASTPYGGYLYEQYF
TRBV18,TRBJ2-7,NA,TRBD2,TGTGCCAGCTCACCGAGGGGGGCGGGAGGAACCTACGAGCAGTACTTC,CASSPRGAGGTYEQYF
TRBV29-1,TRBJ2-7,few,NA,TGCAGCGTCACCAGGGGAAGCGAGCAGTACTTC,CSVTRGSEQYF
TRBV25-1,TRBJ2-2,few,NA,TGTGCCAGCAGTGAAGGGCAATCCGGGGAGCTGTTTTTT,CASSEGQSGELFF
TRBV12-5,TRBJ1-1,NA,NA,TGTGCTAGTGGTTCAGGGATGGGCACTGAAGCTTTCTTT,CASGSGMGTEAFF
TRBV9,TRBJ2-5,NA,NA,TGTGCCAGCAGTGTAGTAGGGAGGGAGACCCAGTACTTC,CASSVVGRETQYF
TRBV7-2,TRBJ2-3,NA,NA,TGTGCCAGCAGCTTAGCCACAGTCAAAAAAGATACGCAGTATTTT,CASSLATVKKDTQYF
TRBV28,TRBJ2-3,NA,NA,TGTGCCAGCGTATACAGAGGGACAGATACGCAGTATTTT,CASVYRGTDTQYF
TRBV7-2,TRBJ1-5,few,NA,TGTGCCAGCAGCTTTGGGGCCGGTTATAGCAATCAGCCCCAGCATTTT,CASSFGAGYSNQPQHF
TRBV30,TRBJ1-1,few,NA,TGTGCCTGCAACCGACACAAGAACACTGAAGCTTTCTTT,CACNRHKNTEAFF
TRBV29-1,TRBJ1-1,few,NA,TGCAGCGTTGGGGAGCGAGAAGCTTTCTTT,CSVGEREAFF
TRBV29-1,TRBJ1-3,few,TRBD1,TGCAGCGTCCTAGAGGGACAGGGACTAGGGAACACCATATATTTT,CSVLEGQGLGNTIYF
TRBV11-3,TRBJ2-7,few,NA,TGTGCCAGCAGCTTACGCGGGACGAAGGAGCAGTACTTC,CASSLRGTKEQYF
TRBV7-2,TRBJ2-3,NA,NA,TGTGCCAGCAGCGTATACGGAGATACGCAGTATTTT,CASSVYGDTQYF
TRBV2,TRBJ1-5,NA,TRBD1,TGTGCCAGCAGTGCACAGGGGGACAATCAGCCCCAGCATTTT,CASSAQGDNQPQHF
TRBV30,TRBJ1-1,few,NA,TGTGCCTGGAGTGTAAGTCAGATAAACACTGAAGCTTTCTTT,CAWSVSQINTEAFF
TRBV19,TRBJ2-1,few,NA,TGTGCCAGTAGTGTGACTACAGTGAGCTCCTACAATGAGCAGTTCTTC,CASSVTTVSSYNEQFF
TRBV11-3,TRBJ2-2,NA,NA,TGTGCCAGCAGGGAGAGGAGGGTGACCGGGGAGCTGTTTTTT,CASRERRVTGELFF
TRBV25-1,TRBJ2-7,few,TRBD2,TGTGCCAGCAGTGATGCGGGAGACATCCACGAGCAGTACTTC,CASSDAGDIHEQYF
TRBV9,TRBJ2-1,few,TRBD2,TGTGCCAGCAGCCGGCAACTAGCGGGAGTTCCCTACAATGAGCAGTTCTTC,CASSRQLAGVPYNEQFF
TRBV4-3,TRBJ2-5,NA,TRBD2,TGCGCCAGCAGCCAAGGCTTCGGGGGGTCGGAGACCCAGTACTTC,CASSQGFGGSETQYF